This TCR beta chain was observed in a study of T cell responses to AZD1222 COVID-19 vaccine. Study-level results: Reports indicate that nearly half of spike-specific TCRs are directed at unmutated variant regions.

There are 13 residues in the CDR3. V lost 3 bases, J lost 1 base, and 6 bases lay in between. The germline gives CDR1 WNHNN, CDR2 SYGVQD (reference sequence). The repertoire was sequenced with immunoSEQ multiplex PCR; TCRdb's copy has only in-frame clones and lacks some. The sample includes roughly 80,000 clones, around nine tenths of them seen just once. As for this clone: No antigen is known for it.

This TCR came from an adult in good health. The source was peripheral blood, collected on day 0 of MenACWY control vaccination. J is TRBJ1-1 and V is TRBV10-1; D gene unclear. Here the CDR3 DNA reads TGCGCCAGCAGTGAACAGACGAACACTGAAGCTTTCTTT. Translating gives CASSEQTNTEAFF.